A single sample gave rise to the 10 T cell receptor beta chains below, sequenced in a study of shared clonotypes between healthy human individuals. Sequencing was performed with immunoSEQ multiplex PCR; in TCRdb, only in-frame clones are kept and a portion is missing. The data contain about 520,000 clones, roughly 80% of them singletons. Sequenced sample: PBMCs. Receptors were obtained from a middle-aged woman in good health. Some clones in this sample may be carry-over from other donors' samples.

The chain joins TRBV11-2 to TRBJ2-7; 9 bases agree with TRBD2. The J segment lost 3 bases and the V segment lost 1 base, leaving 4 bases of the junction unmatched. There are 15 residues in the CDR3. CDR1 and CDR2 (germline): SGHAT, FQNNGV. The CDR3 region is CASSLAPLAGYEQYF. CDR3 in DNA: TGTGCCAGCAGCTTAGCGCCACTAGCGGGCTACGAGCAGTACTTC.

This chain joins TRBV18 and TRBJ2-5; D might be TRBD1 or TRBD2, each matching 5 bases. The last part of the DNA fits TRBJ2-7 better; the J call may be wrong. The V gene's germline CDR1 is KGHSH and CDR2 LQKENI. The CDR3 totals 14 residues. CDR3 amino acids: CASSPRGDSYEQYF. The CDR3 nucleotides are TGTGCCAGCTCACCACGAGGGGACTCCTACGAGCAGTACTTC.

Comment on this clone: The same CDR3 is also encoded by other DNA sequences in this sample. CDR3 in amino acids: CASSLGLAGYNEQFF. In DNA, the CDR3 is TGCGCCAGCAGCTTGGGGCTAGCGGGATACAATGAGCAGTTCTTC. The V call is TRBV5-1, the J call TRBJ2-1; 9 bases match TRBD2. The CDR3 has 15 residues. V shed 0 bases and J 4 bases; nucleotides not matched to a gene: 2. Looked up from germline, CDR1 is SGHRS and CDR2 is YFSETQ.

V gene TRBV18 combines with J gene TRBJ2-2; D could derive from TRBD1 or TRBD2 (5 bases each). The CDR3 has 15 residues. The ends were cut back, 1 base at V and 3 bases at J, with 9 bases in the middle. In germline, CDR1 is KGHSH, CDR2 LQKENI. The CDR3 region is CASSPRGVDTGELFF. The CDR3 region has the DNA TGTGCCAGCTCACCACGAGGGGTCGACACCGGGGAGCTGTTTTTT.

The V and J genes are TRBV5-1 and TRBJ2-3; a possible D gene is TRBD2 (5 bases). The CDR3 loop spans 16 amino acids. Looked up from germline, CDR1 is SGHRS and CDR2 is YFSETQ. Between the trimmed V and J ends, which lost 0 bases and 2 bases, there was a span of 13 bases. The CDR3 spells CASSLVGSGSTDTQYF. The CDR3 nucleotides are TGCGCCAGCAGCTTGGTAGGGAGCGGTTCCACAGATACGCAGTATTTT.

The gene calls are TRBV15 and TRBJ2-3, with a tentative D call TRBD1 (5 bases). This CDR3 is 16 amino acids long. Germline V gene data show CDR1 as LNHNV and CDR2 as YYDKDF (reference sequence). Trimming cost V 2 bases and J 5 bases, with 17 bases left between them. CDR3 region: CATSRTTGPGQDTQYF. CDR3 sequence (DNA): TGTGCCACCAGCAGAACAACGGGCCCAGGACAAGATACGCAGTATTTT.

The chain carries TRBV28 and TRBJ1-2; tentatively, D is TRBD1 (5 bases). CDR3 length: 16 amino acids. Trimming took 7 bases from V and 0 from J, leaving 18 bases between them. Germline V gene data show CDR1 as MDHEN and CDR2 as SYDVKM. The CDR3 here is CASISGGAAPNYGYTF. The CDR3 nucleotides are TGTGCCAGCATCTCGGGAGGGGCAGCTCCTAACTATGGCTACACCTTC.

This clone occurred once. The chain has TRBV28 and TRBJ2-5; D is possibly TRBD1 or TRBD2 (5 bases each). The CDR3 runs 14 residues. The V gene lost 3 bases and the J gene lost 5 bases, with 13 bases spanning the gap. The germline V gene encodes CDR1 MDHEN and CDR2 SYDVKM. CDR3: CASSLNWGSETQYF. Written as DNA, the CDR3 is TGTGCCAGCAGTTTGAATTGGGGGAGCGAGACCCAGTACTTC. Combining the CDR3 with reference TRBV28 and TRBJ2-5 gives the whole variable domain DVKVTQSSRYLVKRTGEKVFLECVQDMDHENMFWYRQDPGLGLRLIYFSYDVKMKEKGDIPEGYSVSREKKERFSLILESASTNQTSMYLCASSLNWGSETQYFGPGTRLLVL.

The gene calls are TRBV28 and TRBJ1-2; the match to TRBD1 covers 12 bases. Germline assignment: CDR1 MDHEN and CDR2 SYDVKM. The CDR3 sequence is 15 residues long. Unmatched junction bases numbered 5, after V lost 4 bases and J lost 5 bases. CDR3 nucleotide sequence: TGTGCCAGCAGTTCCCCGGGACAGGGGGCTTATGGCTACACCTTC. Protein: CASSSPGQGAYGYTF.

This clone was recorded once. The rearrangement joins TRBV19 to TRBJ1-1, with TRBD1 matching 8 bases. The CDR3 runs to 15 residues. The germline V gene has CDR1 LNHDA and CDR2 SQIVND (reference sequence). V lost 5 bases, J lost 8 bases, and 13 bases stayed unmatched. The CDR3 reads CASSAQGAGVLEAFF. The CDR3 DNA reads as TGTGCCAGTAGTGCCCAGGGGGCGGGAGTTTTGGAAGCTTTCTTT.